This TCR beta chain comes out of a study of cytomegalovirus exposure and HLA in healthy donors. Study outcomes and limitations: It was reported that the classifier diagnosed cytomegalovirus status with high specificity and sensitivity in both the original and validation cohorts. First-cohort TCR clusters were later found to tend to co-occur in the 120 validation repertoires. Some TCR beta chains (roughly 150 of them) were listed as cytomegalovirus-associated.

Donors came from a validation cohort of some 130 subjects, distinct from the first 666-subject cohort. The repertoire was sequenced with immunoSEQ multiplex PCR; TCRdb's copy has only in-frame clones and lacks some. Among 250,000 or so clones listed, 85% to 90% were seen once. Details on this clone: Antigen: not known.

The CDR3 has 15 amino acids. In germline, CDR1 is MNHNY, CDR2 SVGAGI (reference sequence). Unmatched junction bases numbered 16, after V lost 11 bases and J lost 8 bases. The source of this sequence is a man aged 18 to 29 in good health and CMV-seronegative. The source material was PBMCs. This chain joins TRBV6-6 and TRBJ1-4; 8 positions match TRBD1. CDR3 in DNA: TGTGCCGCCTCCCGCGGAAGGACAGGGCAGGAAAAACTGTTTTTT. Its translation: CAASRGRTGQEKLFF.